One T cell receptor beta chain is described in this entry. The target antigen is unknown. This sample is part of a study of T cells expressing NK-cell markers. Study-wide context: Obtained from sorted CD3+CD56+NKG2C+, CD3+CD56+NKG2C- and CD3+CD56-NKG2C+ T cells were the TCR beta repertoires. Just one sequenced donor of eight was HCMV-seronegative, while seven were seropositive. Notes on the study in general: A few donors likewise had their CD3+CD56-NKG2C+ fraction led by these clonotypes.

A 5'RACE template switching approach incorporating UMIs was used to make TCR beta cDNA. Reprocessing the 5' RACE reads, TCRdb reports a single entry for every CDR3 protein and omits DNA. The sample totals approximately 380,000 distinct CDR3 sequences; its top ten clones hold 5% to 5.5%. This CDR3 region has 14 residues. CDR1 and CDR2 (germline): SGDLS, YYNGEE. Sequenced input: blood T cells: a sorted CD56 or NKG2C T cell subset, CD4+ or CD8+ T cells, or bulk PBMC T cells (not recorded which). The genes are TRBV9 and TRBJ2-1. The TCR was taken from a man aged 18-75 years in good health. The CDR3 reads CASSAGTANNEQFF. Full variable domain (missing parts from reference TRBV9 and TRBJ2-1): DSGVTQTPKHLITATGQRVTLRCSPRSGDLSVYWYQQSLDQGLQFLIQYYNGEERAKGNILERFSAQQFPDLHSELNLSSLELGDSALYFCASSAGTANNEQFFGPGTRLTVL.